The clone carrying this T cell receptor (beta chain) showed up just a few times. Its antigen is still unknown. MiXCR, run by TCRdb on the reads, gives a single entry per CDR3 protein. Of about half a million distinct CDR3 sequences listed, 33% are singletons. The sample originates from a study of T cell repertoires in cytomegalovirus infection. Study-level information: CMV epitopes in the study were HLA-C-restricted (recently identified) and HLA-B-restricted (well studied). It can be stated that public TCR beta signatures indicated CMV infection as well as a matching HLA type. Study results and limitations: It was HLA-C-restricted CMV-specific TCR beta clonotypes that dominated the response ex vivo. Cumulative frequency (of public TCR beta family members) identified carriers of CMV plus the relevant HLA.

The V and J ends lost 8 bases and 4 bases respectively, with 20 bases between them. The CDR3 is made up of 16 amino acids. From germline, CDR1 is LNHDA and CDR2 SQIVND (reference sequence). This TCR derives from a human donor in good health (CMV status not recorded). Some clones in this sample may be carry-over from other donors' samples. Material: cultured PBMCs, obtained from culture after CMV antigen stimulation. The gene calls are TRBV19 and TRBJ2-2, with D perhaps TRBD2 (6 bases). CDR3 protein: CASYTGGAYGTGELFF. The CDR3 DNA sequence: TGTGCCAGTTATACAGGAGGGGCATATGGCACCGGGGAGCTGTTTTTT.